This entry lists 20 T cell receptor beta chains sequenced from one sample in a study of technical replicates of blood from several donors (dated by TCRdb to about 2017). The protocol used for the library was the immunoSEQ multiplex PCR assay. TCRdb retrieved this table from immuneACCESS and kept in-frame rearrangements only. Not all clones are present; in checked studies, unresolved V genes account for under half, and no reason is known for the remainder. In this sample the table shows roughly 92,000 clones, around 96% of which occur a single time. Clones ranked in the top ten supply about 0.35% of the sample. The specimen was T cells isolated from PBMCs. All receptors derive from a human donor in good health.

The chain couples TRBV4-1 to TRBJ1-1, with D maybe TRBD1 (5 bases). The CDR3 consists of 13 residues. Trimming left V 3 bases short and J 5 bases short, with 10 bases between. Germline CDR1 MGHRA, CDR2 YSYEKL. The chain's CDR3 is CASSHLGGTEAFF. CDR3 sequence (DNA): TGCGCCAGCAGCCATTTGGGGGGTACTGAAGCTTTCTTT.

The chain links TRBV4-3 to TRBJ2-7, with TRBD1 matching over 9 bases. Trimming cost V 2 bases and J 3 bases; bases outside gene matches: 5. Per the germline V gene, CDR1 is LGHNA and CDR2 is YSLEER. The CDR3 length is 15 residues. The CDR3 spells CASSQLQGASYEQYF. As DNA, the CDR3 is TGCGCCAGCAGCCAACTACAGGGGGCTAGCTACGAGCAGTACTTC.

The chain employs TRBV15 and TRBJ1-4; D call uncertain. The V and J ends lost 0 bases and 4 bases respectively, with 9 bases between them. From germline, CDR1 is LNHNV and CDR2 YYDKDF (reference sequence). This CDR3 comprises 15 residues. CDR3 residues: CATSRELLDNEKLFF. The CDR3 DNA reads as TGTGCCACCAGCAGAGAACTGTTAGATAATGAAAAACTGTTTTTT.

Worth noting for this clone: Other DNA sequences in this specimen translate into the identical CDR3. This chain uses TRBV6-5 with TRBJ2-7; TRBD1 might be the D (6 bases). Germline V gene lookup returns CDR1 MNHEY and CDR2 SVGAGI. CDR3 size: 14 residues. The germline V and J ends were trimmed by 2 bases and 5 bases, with 13 bases remaining between them. The DNA for the CDR3 is TGTGCCAGCAGTTACACAGGGTACATCGACGAGCAGTACTTC. Protein product: CASSYTGYIDEQYF.

CDR3 in DNA: TGTGCCAGCAGCGGAACAGGGGGCAGACCGCTGGAAGCTTTCTTT. Translating gives CASSGTGGRPLEAFF. This chain links TRBV7-8 with TRBJ1-1, with 9 bases fitting TRBD1. In germline, CDR1 is SGHVS, CDR2 FQNEAQ. This CDR3 region has 15 residues. With V trimmed by 5 bases and J by 8 bases, 12 bases remained unmatched.

The V call is TRBV9, the J call TRBJ2-3; TRBD2 aligns across 8 bases. J gave up 0 bases and V 4 bases, and 10 bases lay outside the gene matches. The CDR3 extends over 17 amino acids. Germline CDR1 and CDR2: SGDLS and YYNGEE. The DNA of the CDR3 is TGTGCCAGCAGCACACCACAACTAGCGGCTAGCACAGATACGCAGTATTTT. It codes for CASSTPQLAASTDTQYF.

The sample holds a few counts of this clone. This chain joins TRBV9 and TRBJ2-5; 8 bases fit TRBD2. Germline trimming cut 0 bases from V and 4 bases from J; bases unmatched to any gene: 8. This CDR3 contains 16 residues. Germline V gene lookup returns CDR1 SGDLS and CDR2 YYNGEE. In nucleotides, the CDR3 is TGTGCCAGCAGCGTAGCTGTTGCGGGAGGAGCAGAGACCCAGTACTTC. Translating it yields CASSVAVAGGAETQYF.

V gene TRBV30 combines with J gene TRBJ1-2; 7 nucleotides agree with TRBD1. The CDR3 covers 12 residues. V trimming: 4 bases; J trimming: 2 bases; junction bases outside the gene matches: 1. CDR1 and CDR2 from the germline V gene are GTSNPN and SVGIG (reference sequence). The CDR3 DNA reads as TGTGCCTGGACGACAGGGAACTATGGCTACACCTTC. Translated, it gives CAWTTGNYGYTF.

The chain employs TRBV5-1 and TRBJ1-5, with 7 bases aligning to TRBD1. CDR1 and CDR2 (germline): SGHRS, YFSETQ. The V gene end was trimmed by 2 bases and the J gene end by 5 bases; junction bases not matched to a gene: 7. This CDR3 contains 15 residues. CDR3 sequence (DNA): TGCGCCAGCAGCTTACAGGGGCGGGTGGATCAGCCCCAGCATTTT. Protein product: CASSLQGRVDQPQHF.

This chain connects TRBV7-2 to TRBJ2-1, with unresolved D. The CDR3 has 16 residues. V shed 1 base and J shed 9 bases, with 19 bases lying between them. CDR1 and CDR2 from the germline V gene are SGHTA and FQGNSA. CDR3 nucleotide sequence: TGTGCCAGCAGCTTAGGAGGAAGTGGCACCGAGTTTGAGCAGTTCTTC. Translated: CASSLGGSGTEFEQFF.

The chain has TRBV9 and TRBJ1-1; 9 nucleotides match TRBD1. In germline, CDR1 is SGDLS, CDR2 YYNGEE. CDR3 length: 11 residues. V gave up 3 bases and J gave up 9 bases; unmatched junction bases: 0. The CDR3 bases are TGTGCCAGCAGCGACAGGGGGCAAGCTTTCTTT. Its protein product is CASSDRGQAFF.

The V gene is TRBV5-6, the J gene TRBJ2-5; 7 bases match TRBD1. The J segment lost 1 base and the V segment lost 4 bases, leaving 7 bases of the junction unmatched. The germline V gene has CDR1 SGHDT and CDR2 YYEEEE. This CDR3 has 15 amino acids. Written as DNA, the CDR3 is TGTGCCAGCAGCCTTCTACAGGGGTCCCAAGAGACCCAGTACTTC. Amino acid sequence: CASSLLQGSQETQYF.

V and J are TRBV28 and TRBJ2-4, with TRBD1 identical over 8 bases. V shed 5 bases, J shed 16 bases, and the junction held 13 bases outside the gene matches. Germline CDR1 is MDHEN and CDR2 is SYDVKM. The length of the CDR3 is 13 residues. CDR3 nucleotides: TGTGCCAGCAGTGAACAACCGGGGACAGGAGGTTACTTC. Its translation is CASSEQPGTGGYF.

This clone was found a few times. The chain recombines TRBV11-2 with TRBJ2-1; 7 bases align to TRBD2. The CDR3 loop spans 15 amino acids. V lost 1 base and J lost 0; bases outside the gene matches: 0. Germline V gives CDR1 SGHAT, CDR2 FQNNGV. CDR3 coding DNA: TGTGCCAGCAGCTTAGGCGGGAGCTCCTACAATGAGCAGTTCTTC. Encoded protein: CASSLGGSSYNEQFF.

V gene TRBV30 combines with J gene TRBJ2-3, with 7 bases lining up with TRBD2. The CDR3 runs 12 residues. CDR1 is GTSNPN, CDR2 SVGIG, per germline (reference sequence). Trimming at V came to 3 bases and at J to 4 bases, leaving 1 base not matched to a gene. The CDR3 DNA sequence: TGTGCCTGGAGCGGACTAGCAGATACGCAGTATTTT. This sequence encodes CAWSGLADTQYF.

The V gene is TRBV19, the J gene TRBJ2-1, with 11 bases fitting TRBD2. CDR1 and CDR2 from the germline V gene are LNHDA and SQIVND (reference sequence). The CDR3 has 14 amino acids. After removal of 7 bases from V and 8 bases from J, the junction contained 7 bases not matched to a gene. The chain's CDR3 is CASNPLAGVDEQFF. The CDR3 bases are TGTGCCAGTAACCCACTAGCGGGAGTCGATGAGCAGTTCTTC.

The count of this clone is one. This chain links TRBV27 with TRBJ2-1; 10 nucleotides align to TRBD2. CDR1 and CDR2 from the germline V gene are MNHEY and SMNVEV (reference sequence). With 2 bases clipped from V and 2 bases from J, the junction kept 9 bases outside the gene matches. The length of the CDR3 is 18 residues. In DNA form, the CDR3 reads TGTGCCAGCAGTTTACGGTCTACTAGCGGGATTCCCTACAATGAGCAGTTCTTC. This encodes CASSLRSTSGIPYNEQFF.

The chain uses TRBV12-5 and TRBJ2-1; maybe TRBD1 (6 bases). V lost 3 bases and J 6 bases, leaving 24 bases between the germline ends. CDR1 and CDR2 (germline): LGHNT, FRNRAP. This CDR3 has 18 residues. DNA for the CDR3: TGTGCTAGTGGTTTACATGGGAACAGGGAAAGGACTGTCAATGAGCAGTTCTTC. Its protein is CASGLHGNRERTVNEQFF.

J is TRBJ1-1 and V is TRBV19; D call uncertain. With 3 bases removed from V and 3 bases from J, the gap between germline ends came to 5 bases. The CDR3 extends over 12 amino acids. Looked up from germline, CDR1 is LNHDA and CDR2 is SQIVND (reference sequence). The CDR3 is CASSIRDTEAFF. CDR3 nucleotides: TGTGCCAGTAGTATTCGGGACACTGAAGCTTTCTTT.

The chain links TRBV30 to TRBJ2-5; D not resolved. V was trimmed by 7 bases and J by 5 bases, leaving 11 bases between them. Germline V gene data show CDR1 as GTSNPN and CDR2 as SVGIG (reference sequence). The CDR3 covers 11 residues. In DNA form, the CDR3 reads TGTGCCTTCCGTCTCCCGGAGACCCAGTACTTC. Protein: CAFRLPETQYF.